This T cell receptor beta chain was identified during a study of T cells in Graves' hyperthyroidism and ophthalmopathy. Using RNA transcripts as the source, TCR beta CDR3 regions were amplified. The study used the HTBI primer set for a first-round RT-PCR of the TCR CDR3. MiXCR was run by TCRdb on the multiplex PCR reads, yielding one entry per CDR3 protein. The table shows around 190,000 distinct CDR3 sequences, with around a sixth occurring only once. Ten or more counts support this clonotype. Graves' hyperthyroidism was deemed stable absent ophthalmopathy progression within 18 months. Exclusion criteria comprised uncontrolled infection, other autoimmune disease, pregnancy or lactation. For the diagnoses, clinical symptoms, serum thyroxine and TRAb, thyroid ultrasound and orbital computed tomography were used. Isolation of PBMCs was performed on about 9.9 ml fresh peripheral blood. The source of this sequence is a woman between 45 and 60 years old with Graves' hyperthyroidism. Material: blood.

The CDR3 nucleotides read TGTGCCAGCAGCTTGAGTAAAGCGGGAGCCAATGAGCAGTTCTTC. It is translated as CASSLSKAGANEQFF. The chain combines TRBV7-2 with TRBJ2-1; 8 bases line up with TRBD2. Losses at the gene ends were 3 bases for V and 6 bases for J; bases not matched to a gene: 7. Germline-derived CDR1 and CDR2 are SGHTA and FQGNSA. CDR3 size: 15 residues.